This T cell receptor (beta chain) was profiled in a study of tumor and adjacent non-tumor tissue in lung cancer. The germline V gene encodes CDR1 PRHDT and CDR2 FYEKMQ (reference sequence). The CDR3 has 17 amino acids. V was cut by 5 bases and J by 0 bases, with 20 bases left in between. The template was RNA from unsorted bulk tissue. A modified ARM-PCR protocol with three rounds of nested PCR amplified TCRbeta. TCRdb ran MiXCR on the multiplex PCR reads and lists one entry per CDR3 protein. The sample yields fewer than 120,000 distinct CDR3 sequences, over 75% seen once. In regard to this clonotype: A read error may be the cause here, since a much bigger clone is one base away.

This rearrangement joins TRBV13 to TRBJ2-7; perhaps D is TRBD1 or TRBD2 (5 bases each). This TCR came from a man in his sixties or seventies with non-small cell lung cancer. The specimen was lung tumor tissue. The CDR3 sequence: CASSPHPSRDASYEQYF. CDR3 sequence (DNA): TGTGCCAGCAGCCCCCATCCCAGCAGGGACGCCTCCTACGAGCAGTACTTC.